A single sample gave rise to the 16 T cell receptor beta chains below, sequenced in a study of T cell responses to AZD1222 COVID-19 vaccine. Clones were sequenced by immunoSEQ multiplex PCR, and TCRdb holds only the in-frame ones, with some missing. The table includes fewer than 200,000 clones, 85% to 95% detected once. The sample was peripheral blood, taken on day 0 of AZD1222 vaccination. Receptors originate from an adult in good health.

The chain has TRBV19 and TRBJ2-2; no clear D. Germline CDR1 and CDR2: LNHDA and SQIVND (reference sequence). V lost 3 bases and J 0 bases, leaving 14 bases between the germline ends. The CDR3 sequence is 17 residues long. The CDR3 DNA reads as TGTGCCAGTAGTATGTGGTCTCCACCCGCGAACACCGGGGAGCTGTTTTTT. The encoded protein is CASSMWSPPANTGELFF.

The chain joins TRBV6-5 to TRBJ2-2; 8 bases align to TRBD2. This CDR3 is 12 amino acids long. CDR1 is MNHEY, CDR2 SVGAGI, per germline. With 11 bases clipped from V and 5 bases from J, the junction kept 4 bases outside the gene matches. CDR3 bases: TGTGCCTACCGGGGGGGAACCGGGGAGCTGTTTTTT. Its translation: CAYRGGTGELFF.

The chain carries TRBV3-1 (or the pseudogene TRBV3-2) and TRBJ1-2; D remains ambiguous. The CDR3 runs to 15 residues. Germline V gives CDR1 LGHDT, CDR2 YNNKEL (reference sequence). The germline V and J ends were trimmed by 1 base and 4 bases, with 13 bases remaining between them. The CDR3 is CASSQAEGRRYGYTF. CDR3 DNA: TGTGCCAGCAGCCAAGCTGAGGGCAGGCGCTATGGCTACACCTTC.

This clone has more than one count but fewer than ten. The rearrangement links TRBV6-2 or TRBV6-3 to TRBJ2-1; 8 bases match TRBD1. V gave up 4 bases and J gave up 2 bases; unmatched junction bases: 4. The CDR3 is 15 amino acids. Germline V gives CDR1 MNHEY, CDR2 SVGEGT. The CDR3 nucleotides are TGTGCCAGCAGTTTGGGACAGGCAACCTACAATGAGCAGTTCTTC. Its protein is CASSLGQATYNEQFF.

This clone appeared a single time. The chain is built from TRBV6-6 and TRBJ2-7; D unresolved. The V gene's germline CDR1 is MNHNY and CDR2 SVGAGI (reference sequence). CDR3 size: 12 residues. The CDR3 DNA sequence: TGTGCCAGCAGTACCTCCTCCCACGAGCAGTACGTC. This encodes CASSTSSHEQYV.

The chain combines TRBV29-1 with TRBJ1-4; no definite D call. The CDR3 is 12 amino acids. V shed 6 bases and J shed 5 bases, with 10 bases lying between them. Germline lookup yields CDR1 SQVTM and CDR2 ANQGSEA. CDR3 bases: TGCAGCGTGCTAGAAGGAAATGAAAAACTGTTTTTT. It codes for CSVLEGNEKLFF.

V is TRBV27 and J is TRBJ1-6, with D perhaps TRBD1 (6 bases). The CDR3 has 14 residues. The V gene's germline CDR1 is MNHEY and CDR2 SMNVEV (reference sequence). Trimming took off 5 bases at V and 4 bases at J, with 9 bases between the two ends. CDR3 sequence: CASSRGQYNSPLHF. The CDR3, as DNA: TGTGCCAGCAGTAGAGGACAGTATAATTCACCCCTCCACTTT.

This chain links TRBV19 with TRBJ2-2, with 7 bases lining up with TRBD1. V shed 7 bases, J shed 13 bases, and the junction held 15 bases outside the gene matches. The CDR3 length is 14 residues. Germline V CDR1 and CDR2: LNHDA, SQIVND (reference sequence). In nucleotides, the CDR3 is TGTGCCAGTACCATTTTAGGAGACAGGGTAGGGCTGTTTTTT. This gives the protein CASTILGDRVGLFF. The entire variable domain, with the rest obtained from reference TRBV19 and TRBJ2-2, is as follows: DGGITQSPKYLFRKEGQNVTLSCEQNLNHDAMYWYRQDPGQGLRLIYYSQIVNDFQKGDIAEGYSVSREKKESFPLTVTSAQKNPTAFYLCASTILGDRVGLFFGEGSRLTVL.

The chain employs TRBV15 and TRBJ1-1, with 11 bases lining up with TRBD1. J gave up 0 bases and V 4 bases, and 7 bases lay outside the gene matches. The CDR3 contains 17 residues. Germline CDR1 LNHNV, CDR2 YYDKDF (reference sequence). The CDR3 region has the DNA TGTGCCACCAGCACCGGACAGGGGGCGACTATGAACACTGAAGCTTTCTTT. It translates to CATSTGQGATMNTEAFF.

V and J are TRBV6-2 or TRBV6-3 and TRBJ2-3, with D tentatively TRBD2 (7 bases). This CDR3 contains 17 residues. Deletions cut 2 bases from V and 4 bases from J, with 19 bases between. Per germline, CDR1 MNHEY and CDR2 SVGEGT. The CDR3 here is CASSYKVGGALADTQYF. The CDR3 region has the DNA TGTGCCAGCAGTTACAAAGTAGGGGGGGCATTGGCAGATACGCAGTATTTT.

J is TRBJ2-1 and V is TRBV7-9, with 10 bases matching TRBD2. The CDR3 totals 15 residues. The germline CDR1 and CDR2 sequences are SEHNR and FQNEAQ (reference sequence). V dropped 3 bases and J dropped 8; count of bases not matched to a gene: 7. This chain's CDR3 is CASSLGTSESDEQFF. CDR3 DNA: TGTGCCAGCAGCTTGGGGACTAGCGAGTCAGATGAGCAGTTCTTC.

The chain uses TRBV6-5 and TRBJ2-2, with D possibly being TRBD2 (6 bases). Trimming removed 6 bases at V and 1 base at J, with 12 bases between. This CDR3 contains 15 residues. Germline V gene sequence: CDR1 MNHEY, CDR2 SVGAGI. CDR3 in DNA: TGTGCCAGCAGGCGCGGGGCCGTGAACACCGGGGAGCTGTTTTTT. Translation: CASRRGAVNTGELFF.

The V gene is TRBV29-1, the J gene TRBJ1-3, with no clear D. Germline lookup yields CDR1 SQVTM and CDR2 ANQGSEA. This CDR3 has 13 amino acids. The V gene lost 0 bases and the J gene lost 5 bases, with 8 bases spanning the gap. The CDR3 reads CSVEESGRNTIYF. DNA for the CDR3: TGCAGCGTTGAAGAGTCGGGGAGAAACACCATATATTTT.

This clone was seen a single time. The genes are TRBV2 and TRBJ2-3; D gene uncertain. V lost 9 bases to trimming and J lost 3 bases, with 10 bases between them. This CDR3 region has 12 residues. Looked up from germline, CDR1 is SNHLY and CDR2 is FYNNEI. DNA for the CDR3: TGTGCCAGATCGGACCGGACAGATACGCAGTATTTT. Encoded protein: CARSDRTDTQYF.

This chain joins TRBV6-4 and TRBJ2-1, with D perhaps matching TRBD1 or TRBD2 (6 bases each). Per germline, CDR1 MRHNA and CDR2 SNTAGT. The V and J ends lost 2 bases and 2 bases respectively, with 10 bases between them. This CDR3 spans 15 amino acids. In nucleotides, the CDR3 is TGTGCCAGCAGTGACGGGGGGCGACCCTACAATGAGCAGTTCTTC. Its protein is CASSDGGRPYNEQFF.

This chain joins TRBV28 and TRBJ2-3, with 7 bases identical to TRBD1. From germline, CDR1 is MDHEN and CDR2 SYDVKM. V trimming: 4 bases; J trimming: 6 bases; junction bases outside the gene matches: 10. This CDR3 is built from 15 residues. CDR3 amino acids: CASSSDRAPRDTQYF. CDR3 coding DNA: TGTGCCAGCAGTTCCGACAGGGCCCCCCGGGATACGCAGTATTTT.